Given below is one TCR beta chain in context. The sample is drawn from a study of blood T cell repertoires in COVID-19. Overall study: Acute and convalescent COVID-19 specimens originated in the United States, Italy and Spain. T cells, B-cell-depleted T cells, or PBMCs supplied cDNA or gDNA.

As handled by the study authors: Reference gene primers were amplified, and this amplification served to estimate nucleated cell counts. Assay: immunoSEQ multiplex PCR; the TCRdb copy retains only in-frame clones and omits some. D and trimming were read from the DNA, whereas the V and J calls and clone size are those reported in that table. The table lists approximately 530,000 clones, 85% to 90% of them singletons. Germline V gives CDR1 SGHVT, CDR2 SQSDAQ. After removal of 5 bases from V and 12 bases from J, the junction contained 11 bases not matched to a gene. This CDR3 has 14 residues. The Seattle site enrolled patients during active infection and followed them longitudinally.

The chain joins TRBV7-4 to TRBJ2-1, with 9 bases matching TRBD1. Sequencing input: peripheral blood. This clonotype originated in a woman aged 50 to 60 with COVID-19, enrolled during active disease. CDR3 residues: CASSARDRARGQFF. In DNA, the CDR3 is TGTGCCAGCAGCGCCCGGGACAGGGCTCGTGGGCAGTTCTTC.